A selection of T cell receptor beta chains follows, all from one sample in a study of cytomegalovirus exposure and HLA in healthy donors. Assay: immunoSEQ multiplex PCR; the TCRdb copy retains only in-frame clones and omits some. This sample has about 140,000 clones, with roughly 78% found just once. The sample comprised PBMCs. Source of these receptors: a man aged 18 to 30 in good health and CMV-seropositive. CDR3s include the opening cysteine and the closing phenylalanine or tryptophan. The D gene is left open where the match is weak. Rows may omit the clone size; those that give it use once, few, many or a size class.

j_call: TRBJ2-5; v_call: TRBV6-1; d_call: TRBD2; clone_size: few; cdr3_aa: CASAELAGTQETQYF; cdr3_nt: TGTGCCAGCGCCGAATTAGCGGGCACACAAGAGACCCAGTACTTC
j_call: TRBJ2-1; v_call: TRBV15; d_call: NA; clone_size: NA; cdr3_aa: CATSRRGLSYNEQFF; cdr3_nt: TGTGCCACCAGCAGGAGAGGACTAAGCTACAATGAGCAGTTCTTC
j_call: TRBJ1-6; v_call: TRBV14; d_call: NA; clone_size: once; cdr3_aa: CASSHAAPGRERSPLHF; cdr3_nt: TGTGCCAGCAGCCATGCCGCCCCAGGAAGAGAACGCTCACCCCTCCACTTT
j_call: TRBJ2-6; v_call: TRBV2; d_call: NA; clone_size: NA; cdr3_aa: CASREEPGANVLTF; cdr3_nt: TGTGCCAGCAGGGAGGAGCCTGGGGCCAACGTCCTGACTTTC
j_call: TRBJ1-2; v_call: TRBV6-5; d_call: NA; clone_size: few; cdr3_aa: CASSYVRQGMVDGYTF; cdr3_nt: TGTGCCAGCAGTTACGTTCGGCAGGGCATGGTTGACGGCTACACCTTC
j_call: TRBJ1-4; v_call: TRBV7-2; d_call: TRBD1; clone_size: NA; cdr3_aa: CASSSPDRGLFNEKLFF; cdr3_nt: TGTGCCAGCAGCTCCCCGGACAGGGGGCTTTTTAATGAAAAACTGTTTTTT
j_call: TRBJ2-3; v_call: TRBV18; d_call: NA; clone_size: NA; cdr3_aa: CASSPQILGHTDTQYF; cdr3_nt: TGTGCCAGCTCACCACAGATCTTGGGGCACACAGATACGCAGTATTTT
j_call: TRBJ2-7; v_call: TRBV15; d_call: TRBD2; clone_size: NA; cdr3_aa: CATSRDRTSGRAWGIPYEQYF; cdr3_nt: TGTGCCACCAGCAGAGATCGGACTAGCGGGAGGGCCTGGGGGATCCCCTACGAGCAGTACTTC
j_call: TRBJ2-1; v_call: TRBV5-4; d_call: TRBD2; clone_size: NA; cdr3_aa: CASSLDGRGWNEQFF; cdr3_nt: TGTGCCAGCAGCTTGGACGGGAGGGGTTGGAATGAGCAGTTCTTC
j_call: TRBJ1-4; v_call: TRBV5-1; d_call: NA; clone_size: NA; cdr3_aa: CASSLSAGAEKLFF; cdr3_nt: TGCGCCAGCAGCTTGTCAGCAGGGGCTGAAAAACTGTTTTTT
j_call: TRBJ2-6; v_call: TRBV7-9; d_call: TRBD1; clone_size: NA; cdr3_aa: CASSFGTGGTGANVLTF; cdr3_nt: TGTGCCAGCAGCTTTGGGACAGGAGGTACTGGGGCCAACGTCCTGACTTTC
j_call: TRBJ2-3; v_call: TRBV7-8; d_call: NA; clone_size: NA; cdr3_aa: CASSATGIDTQYF; cdr3_nt: TGTGCCAGCAGCGCGACAGGTATCGATACGCAGTATTTT
j_call: TRBJ2-7; v_call: TRBV14; d_call: NA; clone_size: NA; cdr3_aa: CASSLRAYEQYF; cdr3_nt: TGTGCCAGCAGCCTCAGGGCCTACGAGCAGTACTTC
j_call: TRBJ1-2; v_call: TRBV28; d_call: TRBD1; clone_size: NA; cdr3_aa: CASSSGTGLLYGYTF; cdr3_nt: TGTGCCAGCAGTTCCGGGACAGGCCTCCTCTATGGCTACACCTTC
j_call: TRBJ2-5; v_call: TRBV28; d_call: NA; clone_size: NA; cdr3_aa: CASRRGIIQETQYF; cdr3_nt: TGTGCCAGCAGAAGGGGGATTATTCAAGAGACCCAGTACTTC
j_call: TRBJ1-5; v_call: TRBV2; d_call: NA; clone_size: NA; cdr3_aa: CASSVEENQPQHF; cdr3_nt: TGTGCCAGCAGTGTTGAGGAAAATCAGCCCCAGCATTTT
j_call: TRBJ2-2; v_call: TRBV4-1; d_call: NA; clone_size: NA; cdr3_aa: CASSQEGGVGGTGELFF; cdr3_nt: TGCGCCAGCAGCCAAGAAGGGGGAGTCGGTGGCACCGGGGAGCTGTTTTTT
j_call: TRBJ1-1; v_call: TRBV19; d_call: NA; clone_size: NA; cdr3_aa: CASKQGLNTEAFF; cdr3_nt: TGTGCCAGTAAACAGGGCCTGAACACTGAAGCTTTCTTT
j_call: TRBJ1-2; v_call: TRBV19; d_call: TRBD1; clone_size: few; cdr3_aa: CASSTSDRSYGYTF; cdr3_nt: TGTGCCAGTAGCACCTCGGACAGGAGCTATGGCTACACCTTC
j_call: TRBJ1-4; v_call: TRBV27; d_call: TRBD1; clone_size: NA; cdr3_aa: CASSPTGTAEKLFF; cdr3_nt: TGTGCCAGCAGCCCCACCGGGACAGCTGAAAAACTGTTTTTT
j_call: TRBJ2-1; v_call: TRBV29-1; d_call: NA; clone_size: NA; cdr3_aa: CSVKSGGLSSYNEQFF; cdr3_nt: TGCAGCGTAAAGTCTGGCGGGTTGAGCTCCTACAATGAGCAGTTCTTC
j_call: TRBJ1-1; v_call: TRBV5-6; d_call: TRBD1; clone_size: NA; cdr3_aa: CASSPRDRNTEAFF; cdr3_nt: TGTGCCAGCAGCCCCCGGGACAGAAACACTGAAGCTTTCTTT
j_call: TRBJ2-2; v_call: TRBV7-9; d_call: TRBD2; clone_size: NA; cdr3_aa: CASCFGLAGEGGELFF; cdr3_nt: TGTGCCAGCTGCTTCGGACTAGCGGGAGAGGGCGGGGAGCTGTTTTTT
j_call: TRBJ1-2; v_call: TRBV6-1; d_call: NA; clone_size: once; cdr3_aa: CASSVRDTFGYGYTF; cdr3_nt: TGTGCCAGCAGTGTCCGGGACACCTTCGGCTATGGCTACACCTTC